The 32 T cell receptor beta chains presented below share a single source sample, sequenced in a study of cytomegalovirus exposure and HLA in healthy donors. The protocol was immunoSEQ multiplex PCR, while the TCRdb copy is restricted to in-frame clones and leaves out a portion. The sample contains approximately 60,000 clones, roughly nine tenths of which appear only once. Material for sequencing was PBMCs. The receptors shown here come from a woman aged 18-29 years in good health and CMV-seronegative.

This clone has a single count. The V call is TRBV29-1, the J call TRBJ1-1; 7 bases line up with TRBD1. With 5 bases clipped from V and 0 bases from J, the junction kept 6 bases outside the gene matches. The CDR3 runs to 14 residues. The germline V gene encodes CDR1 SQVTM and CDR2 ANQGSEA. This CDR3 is CSVRGGTVNTEAFF. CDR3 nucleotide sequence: TGCAGCGTTCGCGGCGGGACAGTGAACACTGAAGCTTTCTTT.

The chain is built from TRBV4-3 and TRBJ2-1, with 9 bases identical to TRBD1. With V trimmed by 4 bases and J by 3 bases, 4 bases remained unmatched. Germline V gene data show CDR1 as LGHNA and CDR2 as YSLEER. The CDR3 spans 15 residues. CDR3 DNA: TGCGCCAGCAGCCCCCGGGACAGGGACTACAATGAGCAGTTCTTC. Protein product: CASSPRDRDYNEQFF.

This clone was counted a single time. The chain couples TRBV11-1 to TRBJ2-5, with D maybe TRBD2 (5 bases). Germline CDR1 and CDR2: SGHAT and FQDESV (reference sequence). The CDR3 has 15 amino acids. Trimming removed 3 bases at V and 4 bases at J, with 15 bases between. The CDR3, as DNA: TGTGCCAGCAGCTTGAGACCGGGGATTAGAGAGACCCAGTACTTC. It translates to CASSLRPGIRETQYF.

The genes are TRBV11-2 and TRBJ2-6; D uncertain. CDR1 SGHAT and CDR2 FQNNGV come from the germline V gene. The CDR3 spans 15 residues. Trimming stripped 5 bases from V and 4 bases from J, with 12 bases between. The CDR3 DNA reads TGTGCCAGCAGCCCGAGACTGGCAGGGGCCAACGTCCTGACTTTC. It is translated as CASSPRLAGANVLTF.

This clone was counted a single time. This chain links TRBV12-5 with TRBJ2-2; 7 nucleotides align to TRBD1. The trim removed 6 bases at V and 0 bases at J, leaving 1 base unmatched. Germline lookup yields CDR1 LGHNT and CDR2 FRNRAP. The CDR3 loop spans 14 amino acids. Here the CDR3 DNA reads TGTGCTAGTGGGACAGGGTCGAACACCGGGGAGCTGTTTTTT. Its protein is CASGTGSNTGELFF.

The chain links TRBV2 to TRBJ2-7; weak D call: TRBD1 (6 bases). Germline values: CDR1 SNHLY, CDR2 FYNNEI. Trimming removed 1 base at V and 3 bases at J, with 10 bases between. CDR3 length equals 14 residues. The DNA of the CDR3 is TGTGCCAGCAGTGAAGACAGGGTCGGCTACGAGCAGTACTTC. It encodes CASSEDRVGYEQYF.

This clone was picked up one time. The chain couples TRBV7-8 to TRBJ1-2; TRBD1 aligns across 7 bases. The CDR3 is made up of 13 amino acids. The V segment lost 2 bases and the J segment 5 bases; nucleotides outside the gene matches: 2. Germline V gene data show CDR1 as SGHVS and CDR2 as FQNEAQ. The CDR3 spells CASSLQGEYGYTF. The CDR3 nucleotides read TGTGCCAGCAGCTTACAGGGGGAGTATGGCTACACCTTC.

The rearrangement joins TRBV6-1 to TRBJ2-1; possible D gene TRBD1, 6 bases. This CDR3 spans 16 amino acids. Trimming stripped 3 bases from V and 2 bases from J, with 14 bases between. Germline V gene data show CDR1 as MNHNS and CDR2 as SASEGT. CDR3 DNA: TGTGCCAGCAGTGATGGAGTCAGGGGAACCTACAATGAGCAGTTCTTC. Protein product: CASSDGVRGTYNEQFF.

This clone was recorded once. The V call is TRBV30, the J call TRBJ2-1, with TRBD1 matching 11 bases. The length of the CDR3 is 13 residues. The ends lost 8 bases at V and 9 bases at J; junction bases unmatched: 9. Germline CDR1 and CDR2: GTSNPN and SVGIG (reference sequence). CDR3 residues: CARRTGGAGEQFF. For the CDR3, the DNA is TGTGCCAGAAGGACAGGGGGCGCAGGTGAGCAGTTCTTC.

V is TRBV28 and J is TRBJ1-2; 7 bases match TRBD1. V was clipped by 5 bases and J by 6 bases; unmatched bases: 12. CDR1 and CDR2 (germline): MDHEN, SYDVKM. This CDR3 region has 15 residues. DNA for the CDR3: TGTGCCAGCAGTACCGAAAGGGGGCGCTTTAATGGCTACACCTTC. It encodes CASSTERGRFNGYTF.

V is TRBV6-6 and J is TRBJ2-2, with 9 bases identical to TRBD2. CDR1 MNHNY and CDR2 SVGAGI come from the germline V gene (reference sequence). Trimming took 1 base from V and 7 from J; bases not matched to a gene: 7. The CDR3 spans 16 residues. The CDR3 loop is CASSYWVAGEDGELFF. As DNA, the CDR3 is TGTGCCAGCAGTTACTGGGTAGCGGGGGAGGACGGGGAGCTGTTTTTT.

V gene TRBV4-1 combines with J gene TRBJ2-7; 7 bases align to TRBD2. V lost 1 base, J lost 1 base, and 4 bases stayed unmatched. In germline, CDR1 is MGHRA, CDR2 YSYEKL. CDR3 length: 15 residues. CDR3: CASSQAQRGSYEQYF. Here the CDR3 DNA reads TGCGCCAGCAGCCAAGCCCAGCGGGGTTCCTACGAGCAGTACTTC.

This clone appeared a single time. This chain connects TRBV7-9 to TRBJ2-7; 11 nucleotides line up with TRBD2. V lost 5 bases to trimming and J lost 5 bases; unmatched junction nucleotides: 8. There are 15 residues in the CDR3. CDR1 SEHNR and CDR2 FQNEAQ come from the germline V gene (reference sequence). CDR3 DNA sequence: TGTGCCAGCAGCACCCGACTAGCGGGACTTAACGAGCAGTACTTC. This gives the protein CASSTRLAGLNEQYF.

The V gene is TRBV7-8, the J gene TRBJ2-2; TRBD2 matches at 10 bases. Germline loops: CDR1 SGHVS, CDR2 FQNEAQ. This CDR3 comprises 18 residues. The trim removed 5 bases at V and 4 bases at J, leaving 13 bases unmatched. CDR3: CASSHRGSGRLSTGELFF. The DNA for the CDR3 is TGTGCCAGCAGCCACCGGGGTAGCGGGAGGCTTAGCACCGGGGAGCTGTTTTTT.

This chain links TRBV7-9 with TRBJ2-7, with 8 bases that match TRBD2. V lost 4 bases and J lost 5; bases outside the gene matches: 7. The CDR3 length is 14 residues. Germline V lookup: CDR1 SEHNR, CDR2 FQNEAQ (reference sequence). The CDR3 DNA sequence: TGTGCCAGCAGCTCCACCGGGACTAGAGACGAGCAGTACTTC. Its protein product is CASSSTGTRDEQYF.

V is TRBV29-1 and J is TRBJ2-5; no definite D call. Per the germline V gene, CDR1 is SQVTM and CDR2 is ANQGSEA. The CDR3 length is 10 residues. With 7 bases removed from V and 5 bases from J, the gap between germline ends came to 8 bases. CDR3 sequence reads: CSALVETQYF. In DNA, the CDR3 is TGCAGCGCCCTCGTGGAGACCCAGTACTTC.

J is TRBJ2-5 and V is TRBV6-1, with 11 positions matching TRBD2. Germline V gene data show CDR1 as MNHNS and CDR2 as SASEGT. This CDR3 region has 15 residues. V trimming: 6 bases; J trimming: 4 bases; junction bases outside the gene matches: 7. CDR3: CASRQPGLAAETQYF. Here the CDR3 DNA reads TGTGCCAGCAGACAACCGGGACTAGCGGCAGAGACCCAGTACTTC.

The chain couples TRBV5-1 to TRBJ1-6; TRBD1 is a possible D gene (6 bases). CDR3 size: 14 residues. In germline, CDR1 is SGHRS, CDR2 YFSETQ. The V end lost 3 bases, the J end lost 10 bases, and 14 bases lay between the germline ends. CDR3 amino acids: CASSWQGQGSPLHF. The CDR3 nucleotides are TGCGCCAGCAGCTGGCAGGGTCAGGGGTCACCCCTCCACTTT. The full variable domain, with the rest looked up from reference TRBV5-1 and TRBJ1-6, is KAGVTQTPRYLIKTRGQQVTLSCSPISGHRSVSWYQQTPGQGLQFLFEYFSETQRNKGNFPGRFSGRQFSNSRSEMNVSTLELGDSALYLCASSWQGQGSPLHFGNGTRLTVT.

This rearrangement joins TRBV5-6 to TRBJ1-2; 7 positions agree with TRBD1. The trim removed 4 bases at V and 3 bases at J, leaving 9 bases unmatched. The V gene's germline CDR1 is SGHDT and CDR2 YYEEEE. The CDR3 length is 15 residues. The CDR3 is CASSPTTGWDYGYTF. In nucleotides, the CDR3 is TGTGCCAGCAGCCCGACGACAGGGTGGGACTATGGCTACACCTTC.

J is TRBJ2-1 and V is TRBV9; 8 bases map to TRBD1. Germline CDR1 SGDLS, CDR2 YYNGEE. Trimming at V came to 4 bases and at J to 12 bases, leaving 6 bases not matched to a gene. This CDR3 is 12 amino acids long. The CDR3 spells CASSPSTGGQFF. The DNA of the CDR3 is TGTGCCAGCAGCCCCTCCACAGGGGGGCAGTTCTTC.

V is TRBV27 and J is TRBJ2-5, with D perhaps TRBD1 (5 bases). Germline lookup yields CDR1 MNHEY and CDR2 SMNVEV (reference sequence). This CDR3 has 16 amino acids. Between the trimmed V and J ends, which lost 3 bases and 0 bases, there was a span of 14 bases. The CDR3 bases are TGTGCCAGCAGTTTGTACCCACAGGAATACCAAGAGACCCAGTACTTC. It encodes CASSLYPQEYQETQYF.

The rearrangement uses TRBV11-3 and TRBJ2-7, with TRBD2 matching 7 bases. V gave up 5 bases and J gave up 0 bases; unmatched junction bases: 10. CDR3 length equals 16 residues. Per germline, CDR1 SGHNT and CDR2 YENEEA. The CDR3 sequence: CASSPAGRGSSYEQYF. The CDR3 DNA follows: TGTGCCAGCAGCCCCGCAGGGCGGGGGAGCTCCTACGAGCAGTACTTC. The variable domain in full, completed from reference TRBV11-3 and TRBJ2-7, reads EAGVVQSPRYKIIEKKQPVAFWCNPISGHNTLYWYLQNLGQGPELLIRYENEEAVDDSQLPKDRFSAERLKGVDSTLKIQPAELGDSAVYLCASSPAGRGSSYEQYFGPGTRLTVT.

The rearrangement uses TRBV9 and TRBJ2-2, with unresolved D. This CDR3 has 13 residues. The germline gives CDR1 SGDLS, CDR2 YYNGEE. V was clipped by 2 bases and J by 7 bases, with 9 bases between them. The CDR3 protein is CASSVSASGELFF. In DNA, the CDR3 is TGTGCCAGCAGCGTCTCCGCTAGCGGGGAGCTGTTTTTT.

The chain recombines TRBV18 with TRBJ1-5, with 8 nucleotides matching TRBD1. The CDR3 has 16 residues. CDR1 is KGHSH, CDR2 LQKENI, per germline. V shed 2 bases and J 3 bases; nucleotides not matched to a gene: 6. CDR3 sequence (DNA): TGTGCCAGCTCACCAACCCCCAGGGGGCCCAATCAGCCCCAGCATTTT. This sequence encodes CASSPTPRGPNQPQHF.

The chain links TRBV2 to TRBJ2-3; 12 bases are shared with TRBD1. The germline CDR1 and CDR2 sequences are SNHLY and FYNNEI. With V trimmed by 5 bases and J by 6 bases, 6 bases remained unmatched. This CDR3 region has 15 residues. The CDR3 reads CASSPGQGAWDTQYF. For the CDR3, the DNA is TGTGCCAGCAGTCCGGGACAGGGGGCTTGGGATACGCAGTATTTT.

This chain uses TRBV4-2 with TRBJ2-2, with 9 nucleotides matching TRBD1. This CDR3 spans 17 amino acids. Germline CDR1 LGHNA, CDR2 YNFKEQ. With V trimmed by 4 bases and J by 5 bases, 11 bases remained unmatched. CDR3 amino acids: CASSPRPGQGGTGELFF. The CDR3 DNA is TGTGCCAGCAGCCCCCGTCCGGGACAGGGCGGAACCGGGGAGCTGTTTTTT.

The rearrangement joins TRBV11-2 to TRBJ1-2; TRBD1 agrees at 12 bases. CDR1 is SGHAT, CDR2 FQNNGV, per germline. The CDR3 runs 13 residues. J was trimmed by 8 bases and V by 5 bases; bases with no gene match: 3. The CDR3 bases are TGTGCCAGCAGCCGGGACAGGGGGCGCGGCTACACCTTC. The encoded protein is CASSRDRGRGYTF.

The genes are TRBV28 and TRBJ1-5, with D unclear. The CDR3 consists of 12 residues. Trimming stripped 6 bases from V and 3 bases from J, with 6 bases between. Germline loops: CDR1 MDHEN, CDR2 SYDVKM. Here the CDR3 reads CASRAINQPQHF. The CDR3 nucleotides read TGTGCCAGCAGAGCGATCAATCAGCCCCAGCATTTT.

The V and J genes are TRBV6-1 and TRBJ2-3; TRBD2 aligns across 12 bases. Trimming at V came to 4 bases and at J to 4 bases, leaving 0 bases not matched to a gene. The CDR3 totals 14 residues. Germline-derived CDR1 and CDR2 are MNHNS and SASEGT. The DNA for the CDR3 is TGTGCCAGCAGTGGACTAGCGGGAGCAGATACGCAGTATTTT. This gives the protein CASSGLAGADTQYF.

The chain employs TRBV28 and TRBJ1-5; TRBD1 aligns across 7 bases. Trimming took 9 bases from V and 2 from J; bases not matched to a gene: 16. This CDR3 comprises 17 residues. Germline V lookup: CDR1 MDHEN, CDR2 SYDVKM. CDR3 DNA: TGTGCCAGATTACAGGGGAGAGGGTTTATGGGCAATCAGCCCCAGCATTTT. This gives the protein CARLQGRGFMGNQPQHF. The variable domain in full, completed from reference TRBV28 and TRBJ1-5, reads DVKVTQSSRYLVKRTGEKVFLECVQDMDHENMFWYRQDPGLGLRLIYFSYDVKMKEKGDIPEGYSVSREKKERFSLILESASTNQTSMYLCARLQGRGFMGNQPQHFGDGTRLSIL.

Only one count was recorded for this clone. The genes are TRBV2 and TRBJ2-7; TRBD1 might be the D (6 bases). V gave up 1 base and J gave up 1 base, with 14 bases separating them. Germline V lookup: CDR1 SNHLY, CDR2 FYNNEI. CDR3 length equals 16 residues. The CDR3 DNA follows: TGTGCCAGCAGTGAAGAGGAAGGACAGAATTCCTACGAGCAGTACTTC. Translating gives CASSEEEGQNSYEQYF.

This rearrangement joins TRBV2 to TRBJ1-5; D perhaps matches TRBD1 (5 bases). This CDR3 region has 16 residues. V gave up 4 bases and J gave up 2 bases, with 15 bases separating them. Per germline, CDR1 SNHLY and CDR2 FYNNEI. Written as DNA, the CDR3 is TGTGCCAGCAGTGTTCCAGGGATTAACGGCAATCAGCCCCAGCATTTT. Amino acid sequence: CASSVPGINGNQPQHF.